Below are 24 T cell receptor beta chains sequenced from a single sample in a study of T cell responses to AZD1222 COVID-19 vaccine. Using immunoSEQ multiplex PCR, the repertoire was profiled, and TCRdb retains in-frame clones only, with some absent. The table records roughly 44,000 clones, nearly 85% of them present only once. The sample consisted of peripheral blood, taken on day 0 of AZD1222 vaccination. The source is an adult in good health.

This chain joins TRBV19 and TRBJ1-6; D call uncertain. The CDR3 is made up of 14 amino acids. CDR1 and CDR2 from the germline V gene are LNHDA and SQIVND (reference sequence). Deletions cut 4 bases from V and 7 bases from J, with 11 bases between. This chain's CDR3 is CASSRGERNSPLHF. The CDR3 DNA is TGTGCCAGTAGTAGGGGAGAAAGGAATTCACCCCTCCACTTT.

The J gene is TRBJ1-3, the V gene TRBV6-6, with D perhaps matching TRBD1 (6 bases). With 6 bases removed from V and 6 bases from J, the gap between germline ends came to 15 bases. The CDR3 has 14 residues. From germline, CDR1 is MNHNY and CDR2 SVGAGI (reference sequence). DNA for the CDR3: TGTGCCAGCAGCCCCCCGGCGGGGGCAAACACCATATATTTT. It codes for CASSPPAGANTIYF.

This chain links TRBV19 with TRBJ2-5; TRBD1 is a possible D gene (6 bases). Germline values: CDR1 LNHDA, CDR2 SQIVND (reference sequence). V dropped 2 bases and J dropped 5 bases, with 15 bases sitting between them. The CDR3 extends over 15 amino acids. The CDR3 loop reads CASSISKGVGETQYF. The CDR3 region has the DNA TGTGCCAGTAGTATAAGTAAGGGGGTAGGGGAGACCCAGTACTTC.

This chain connects TRBV5-4 to TRBJ2-1, with TRBD2 identical over 10 bases. The CDR3 contains 12 residues. Trimming cost V 4 bases and J 8 bases; bases outside gene matches: 0. Germline V lookup: CDR1 SGHNT, CDR2 YYREEE (reference sequence). CDR3 sequence: CASSSGGDEQFF. The CDR3, as DNA: TGTGCCAGCAGCAGCGGGGGGGATGAGCAGTTCTTC.

The genes are TRBV24-1 and TRBJ1-1; D is uncertain. Per germline, CDR1 KGHDR and CDR2 SFDVKD. Trimming shortened V by 2 bases and J by 5 bases, and 8 bases separated the two germline ends. The CDR3 sequence is 13 residues long. CDR3 in DNA: TGTGCCACCAGTGATTCCGGGAGGACTGAAGCTTTCTTT. Protein: CATSDSGRTEAFF.

The chain combines TRBV7-3 with TRBJ2-1; D is perhaps TRBD1 (6 bases). Trimming pared 0 bases from V and 7 bases from J, leaving 10 bases between. Germline CDR1 SGHTA, CDR2 FQGTGA. The CDR3 totals 14 residues. CDR3 DNA sequence: TGTGCCAGCAGCTTAACAGGGGGTGGGAATGAGCAGTTCTTC. Protein sequence: CASSLTGGGNEQFF. Complete variable domain (other parts from reference TRBV7-3 and TRBJ2-1): GAGVSQTPSNKVTEKGKYVELRCDPISGHTALYWYRQSLGQGPEFLIYFQGTGAADDSGLPNDRFFAVRPEGSVSTLKIQRTERGDSAVYLCASSLTGGGNEQFFGPGTRLTVL.

The chain is built from TRBV13 and TRBJ1-3; D is unresolved. This CDR3 spans 14 amino acids. CDR1 and CDR2 (germline): PRHDT, FYEKMQ (reference sequence). The ends were cut back, 1 base at V and 8 bases at J, with 12 bases in the middle. CDR3 sequence (DNA): TGTGCCAGCAGCTTAGCTGCCGGGAGGGACACCATATATTTT. Encoded protein: CASSLAAGRDTIYF. The full variable domain, with the rest looked up from reference TRBV13 and TRBJ1-3, is AAGVIQSPRHLIKEKRETATLKCYPIPRHDTVYWYQQGPGQDPQFLISFYEKMQSDKGSIPDRFSAQQFSDYHSELNMSSLELGDSALYFCASSLAAGRDTIYFGEGSWLTVV.

This clone was recorded once. The V and J genes are TRBV6-2 or TRBV6-3 and TRBJ1-5; D is ambiguous. V lost 5 bases to trimming and J lost 2 bases, with 16 bases between them. Germline V gives CDR1 MNHEY, CDR2 SVGEGT. CDR3 length equals 16 residues. CDR3 region: CASSERHSVGNQPQHF. In DNA, the CDR3 is TGTGCCAGCAGTGAGCGACACAGTGTTGGCAATCAGCCCCAGCATTTT.

V gene TRBV6-6 combines with J gene TRBJ1-1; D remains ambiguous. The CDR3 totals 14 residues. Germline V gene lookup returns CDR1 MNHNY and CDR2 SVGAGI (reference sequence). The V end lost 7 bases, the J end lost 0 bases, and 12 bases lay between the germline ends. The CDR3 is CASNRERLNTEAFF. DNA of the CDR3: TGTGCCAGCAATAGGGAGAGATTGAACACTGAAGCTTTCTTT.

V and J are TRBV9 and TRBJ2-1; D is unresolved. This CDR3 region has 13 residues. V lost 0 bases and J lost 9, with 10 bases in between. CDR1 and CDR2 (germline): SGDLS, YYNGEE. CDR3 DNA: TGTGCCAGCAGCGTAGAACCCCTCAGTGAGCAGTTCTTC. Translation: CASSVEPLSEQFF.

The chain links TRBV18 to TRBJ1-1, with D tentatively TRBD1 (5 bases). There are 13 residues in the CDR3. The V gene's germline CDR1 is KGHSH and CDR2 LQKENI. Trimming took 8 bases from V and 0 from J, leaving 10 bases between them. The CDR3 loop is CASEGTVNTEAFF. CDR3 DNA sequence: TGTGCCAGCGAAGGGACGGTGAACACTGAAGCTTTCTTT.

The V and J genes are TRBV6-2 or TRBV6-3 and TRBJ2-7, with 7 bases lining up with TRBD1. Germline V gene data show CDR1 as MNHEY and CDR2 as SVGEGT. J lost 0 bases, V lost 5 bases, and 7 bases had no gene match. The CDR3 runs 15 residues. The chain's CDR3 is CASSRDSNPSYEQYF. The CDR3 DNA sequence: TGTGCCAGCAGTAGGGACAGCAACCCCTCCTACGAGCAGTACTTC.

This clone came up a few times. This chain links TRBV19 with TRBJ1-1; D might be TRBD1 (6 bases). The CDR3 contains 13 residues. Looked up from germline, CDR1 is LNHDA and CDR2 is SQIVND (reference sequence). Trimming pared 9 bases from V and 0 bases from J, leaving 11 bases between. The CDR3 sequence is CASGQRLNTEAFF. For the CDR3, the DNA is TGTGCCAGCGGACAGAGATTGAACACTGAAGCTTTCTTT.

A remark on this clone: The same CDR3 arises from other DNA sequences in this sample as well. V and J are TRBV4-1 and TRBJ2-7; 8 bases line up with TRBD1. The CDR3 runs 15 residues. Germline V lookup: CDR1 MGHRA, CDR2 YSYEKL. J gave up 2 bases and V 1 base, and 4 bases lay outside the gene matches. The CDR3 loop reads CASSQGDRGTYEQYF. CDR3 sequence (DNA): TGCGCCAGCAGCCAAGGCGACAGGGGAACCTACGAGCAGTACTTC.

The V and J genes are TRBV9 and TRBJ2-3; 7 bases agree with TRBD2. V trimming: 3 bases; J trimming: 4 bases; junction bases outside the gene matches: 11. The CDR3 extends over 16 amino acids. The germline V gene encodes CDR1 SGDLS and CDR2 YYNGEE. In DNA, the CDR3 is TGTGCCAGCAGCGGCGCTGGCGGGGGAGAGGCAGATACGCAGTATTTT. It codes for CASSGAGGGEADTQYF.

V and J are TRBV18 and TRBJ2-2; the D is unclear. V was trimmed by 3 bases and J by 6 bases, leaving 8 bases between them. Per germline, CDR1 KGHSH and CDR2 LQKENI. The CDR3 is 13 amino acids. This CDR3 is CASSPPTAGELFF. The CDR3, as DNA: TGTGCCAGCTCACCGCCAACTGCCGGGGAGCTGTTTTTT. Full variable domain (outside the CDR3, taken from reference TRBV18 and TRBJ2-2): NAGVMQNPRHLVRRRGQEARLRCSPMKGHSHVYWYRQLPEEGLKFMVYLQKENIIDESGMPKERFSAEFPKEGPSILRIQQVVRGDSAAYFCASSPPTAGELFFGEGSRLTVL.

The V call is TRBV14, the J call TRBJ1-3, with TRBD1 as a possible D gene (5 bases). V shed 5 bases and J shed 4 bases, with 18 bases lying between them. The length of the CDR3 is 16 residues. Per the germline V gene, CDR1 is SGHDN and CDR2 is FVKESK. CDR3 nucleotides: TGTGCCAGCAGCTACCTGGGGCCGGCGGGCGGAAACACCATATATTTT. This codes for CASSYLGPAGGNTIYF.

This chain joins TRBV3-1 (or the pseudogene TRBV3-2) and TRBJ2-7; 9 nucleotides match TRBD1. V shed 4 bases, J shed 3 bases, and the junction held 1 base outside the gene matches. The CDR3 loop spans 13 amino acids. Germline assignment: CDR1 LGHDT and CDR2 YNNKEL (reference sequence). CDR3 coding DNA: TGTGCCAGCAGCCGGGGACAGGGCTACGAGCAGTACTTC. Amino acids: CASSRGQGYEQYF.

The chain recombines TRBV4-1 with TRBJ2-1; maybe TRBD1 (6 bases). There are 14 residues in the CDR3. Germline CDR1 and CDR2: MGHRA and YSYEKL. Deletions cut 1 base from V and 3 bases from J, with 7 bases between. The CDR3 sequence: CASSQGDIYNEQFF. Here the CDR3 DNA reads TGCGCCAGCAGCCAAGGGGACATCTACAATGAGCAGTTCTTC.

This clone was picked up one time. V usage is TRBV7-8 and J usage is TRBJ2-1; TRBD1 matches at 11 bases. The CDR3 consists of 17 residues. V was pared by 5 bases and J by 2 bases, with 8 bases of the junction left unmatched. Germline loops: CDR1 SGHVS, CDR2 FQNEAQ. CDR3 sequence (DNA): TGTGCCAGCAGCCCCCTAGGGACAGGGGGGGCCTACAATGAGCAGTTCTTC. It specifies CASSPLGTGGAYNEQFF.

This clone was counted a few times. The chain recombines TRBV5-6 with TRBJ2-7; D is perhaps TRBD1 (5 bases). This CDR3 contains 13 residues. Germline V gives CDR1 SGHDT, CDR2 YYEEEE. V gave up 2 bases and J gave up 5 bases, with 11 bases separating them. CDR3 sequence reads: CASSFWGAHEQYF. The CDR3 region has the DNA TGTGCCAGCAGCTTTTGGGGCGCCCACGAGCAGTACTTC.

The table lists this clone with a count of one. V and J are TRBV15 and TRBJ2-1; no clear D. Germline V gives CDR1 LNHNV, CDR2 YYDKDF (reference sequence). V was shortened by 3 bases and J by 5 bases, with 8 bases between the two germline ends. The CDR3 runs 13 residues. Here the CDR3 DNA reads TGTGCCACCAGCAGGATAGATAACAATGAGCAGTTCTTC. It is translated as CATSRIDNNEQFF.

Only a few counts were recorded for this clone. V and J are TRBV18 and TRBJ2-1; D might be TRBD1 (5 bases). CDR1 and CDR2 (germline): KGHSH, LQKENI. Trimming took 6 bases from V and 8 from J, leaving 23 bases between them. This CDR3 region has 16 residues. The CDR3 spells CASSTSEYPLQDEQFF. CDR3 in DNA: TGTGCCAGCTCTACTTCTGAGTATCCGTTACAGGATGAGCAGTTCTTC.

This clone appeared a few times. The rearrangement joins TRBV28 to TRBJ1-2, with a weak D call TRBD1 (5 bases). Trimming removed 6 bases at V and 5 bases at J, with 16 bases between. Germline assignment: CDR1 MDHEN and CDR2 SYDVKM. The CDR3 consists of 14 residues. The CDR3 is CASRNPWGGYGYTF. Here the CDR3 DNA reads TGTGCCAGCAGGAATCCGTGGGGGGGTTATGGCTACACCTTC.